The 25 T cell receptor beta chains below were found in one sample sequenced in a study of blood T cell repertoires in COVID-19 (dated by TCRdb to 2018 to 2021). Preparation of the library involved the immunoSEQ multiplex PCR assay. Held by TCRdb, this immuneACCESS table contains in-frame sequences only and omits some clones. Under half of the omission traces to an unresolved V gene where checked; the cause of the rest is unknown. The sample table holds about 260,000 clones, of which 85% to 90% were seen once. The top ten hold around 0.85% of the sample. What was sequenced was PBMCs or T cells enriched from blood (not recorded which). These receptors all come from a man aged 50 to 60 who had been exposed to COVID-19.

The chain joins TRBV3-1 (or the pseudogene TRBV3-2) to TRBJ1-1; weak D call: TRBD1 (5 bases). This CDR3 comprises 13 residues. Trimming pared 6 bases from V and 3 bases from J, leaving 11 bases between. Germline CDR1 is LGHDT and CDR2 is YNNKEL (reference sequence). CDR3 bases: TGTGCCAGCAGTCAACTCAGGGACACTGAAGCTTTCTTT. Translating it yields CASSQLRDTEAFF.

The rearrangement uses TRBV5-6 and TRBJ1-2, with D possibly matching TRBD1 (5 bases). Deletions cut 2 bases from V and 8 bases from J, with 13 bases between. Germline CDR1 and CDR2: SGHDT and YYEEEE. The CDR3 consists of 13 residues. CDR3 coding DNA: TGTGCCAGCAGCTTAGGCTGGGGGAGGGGCTACACCTTC. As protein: CASSLGWGRGYTF. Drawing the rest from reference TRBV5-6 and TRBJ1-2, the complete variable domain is DAGVTQSPTHLIKTRGQQVTLRCSPKSGHDTVSWYQQALGQGPQFIFQYYEEEERQRGNFPDRFSGHQFPNYSSELNVNALLLGDSALYLCASSLGWGRGYTFGSGTRLTVV.

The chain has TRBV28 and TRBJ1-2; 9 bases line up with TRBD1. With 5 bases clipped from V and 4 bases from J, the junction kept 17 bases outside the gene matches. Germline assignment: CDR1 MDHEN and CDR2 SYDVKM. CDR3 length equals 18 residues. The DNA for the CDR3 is TGTGCCAGCAGTCCGAGCGCACCGACAGGGGGAGTCGGCTATGGCTACACCTTC. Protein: CASSPSAPTGGVGYGYTF.

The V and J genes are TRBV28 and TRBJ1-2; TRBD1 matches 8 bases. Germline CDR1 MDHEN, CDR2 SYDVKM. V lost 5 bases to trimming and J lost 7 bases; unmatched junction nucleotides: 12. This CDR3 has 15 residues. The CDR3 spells CASSRQTGVGSGYTF. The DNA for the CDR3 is TGTGCCAGCAGTCGCCAGACAGGGGTTGGTTCTGGCTACACCTTC.

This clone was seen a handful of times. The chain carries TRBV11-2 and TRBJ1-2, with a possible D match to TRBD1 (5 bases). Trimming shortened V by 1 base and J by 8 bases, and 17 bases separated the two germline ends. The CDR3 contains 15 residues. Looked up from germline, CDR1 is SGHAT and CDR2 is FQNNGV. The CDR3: CASSLVFYGQGGYTF. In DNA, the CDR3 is TGTGCCAGCAGCTTAGTTTTTTACGGACAAGGAGGCTACACCTTC.

The CDR3 DNA reads as TGTGCCAGCAGCTTGGGACAGGGTAATTCACCCCTCCACTTT. Translated, it gives CASSLGQGNSPLHF. The gene calls are TRBV11-2 and TRBJ1-6; 9 bases fit TRBD1. V was clipped by 3 bases and J by 6 bases; unmatched bases: 0. This CDR3 comprises 14 residues. Germline lookup yields CDR1 SGHAT and CDR2 FQNNGV.

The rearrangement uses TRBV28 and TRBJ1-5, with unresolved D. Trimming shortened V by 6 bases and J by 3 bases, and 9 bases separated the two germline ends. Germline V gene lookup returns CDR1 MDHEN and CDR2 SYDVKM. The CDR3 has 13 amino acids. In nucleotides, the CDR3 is TGTGCCAGCAGCCGGACTGACAATCAGCCCCAGCATTTT. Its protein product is CASSRTDNQPQHF. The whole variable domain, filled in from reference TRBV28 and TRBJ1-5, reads DVKVTQSSRYLVKRTGEKVFLECVQDMDHENMFWYRQDPGLGLRLIYFSYDVKMKEKGDIPEGYSVSREKKERFSLILESASTNQTSMYLCASSRTDNQPQHFGDGTRLSIL.

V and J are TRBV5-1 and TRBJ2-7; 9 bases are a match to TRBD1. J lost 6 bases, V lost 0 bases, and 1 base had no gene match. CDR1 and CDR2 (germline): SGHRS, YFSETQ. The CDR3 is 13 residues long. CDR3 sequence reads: CASSLVTGGEQYF. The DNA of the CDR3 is TGCGCCAGCAGCTTGGTGACAGGGGGCGAGCAGTACTTC.

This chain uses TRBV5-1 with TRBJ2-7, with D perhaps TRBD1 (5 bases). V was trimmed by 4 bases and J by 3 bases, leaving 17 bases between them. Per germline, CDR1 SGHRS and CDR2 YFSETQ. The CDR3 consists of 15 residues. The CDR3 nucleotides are TGCGCCAGCAGCCCCTTAGGGGCCCCAAGCTACGAGCAGTACGTC. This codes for CASSPLGAPSYEQYV.

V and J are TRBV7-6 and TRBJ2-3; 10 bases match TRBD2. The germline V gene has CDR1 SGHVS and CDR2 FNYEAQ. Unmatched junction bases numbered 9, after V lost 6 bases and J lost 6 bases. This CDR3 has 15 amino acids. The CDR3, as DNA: TGTGCCAGCAGTTCCACTAGCGGGAATTTGGATACGCAGTATTTT. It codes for CASSSTSGNLDTQYF.

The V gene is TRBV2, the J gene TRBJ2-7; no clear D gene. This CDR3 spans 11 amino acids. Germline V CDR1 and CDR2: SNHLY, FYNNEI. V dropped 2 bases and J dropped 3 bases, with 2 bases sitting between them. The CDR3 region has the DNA TGTGCCAGCAGTGAATACTACGAGCAGTACGTC. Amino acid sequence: CASSEYYEQYV.

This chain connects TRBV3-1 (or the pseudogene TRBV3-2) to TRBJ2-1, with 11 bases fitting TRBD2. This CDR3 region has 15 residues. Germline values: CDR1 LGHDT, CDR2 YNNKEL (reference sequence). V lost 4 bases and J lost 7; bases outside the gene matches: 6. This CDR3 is CASSLLAGGNNEQFF. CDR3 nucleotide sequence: TGTGCCAGCAGCCTCCTAGCGGGAGGCAATAATGAGCAGTTCTTC.

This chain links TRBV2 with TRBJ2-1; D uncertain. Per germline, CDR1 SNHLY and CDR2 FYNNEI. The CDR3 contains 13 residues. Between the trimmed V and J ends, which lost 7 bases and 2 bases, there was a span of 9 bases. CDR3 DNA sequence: TGTGCCAGCAAAGTGCAGGCCTACAATGAGCAGTTCTTC. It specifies CASKVQAYNEQFF.

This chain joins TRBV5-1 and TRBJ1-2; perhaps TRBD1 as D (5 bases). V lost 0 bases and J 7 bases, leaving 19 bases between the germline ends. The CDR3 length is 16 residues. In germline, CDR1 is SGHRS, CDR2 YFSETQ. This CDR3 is CASSLEPRQGRRGYTF. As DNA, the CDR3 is TGCGCCAGCAGCTTGGAACCCCGGCAGGGTAGACGTGGCTACACCTTC.

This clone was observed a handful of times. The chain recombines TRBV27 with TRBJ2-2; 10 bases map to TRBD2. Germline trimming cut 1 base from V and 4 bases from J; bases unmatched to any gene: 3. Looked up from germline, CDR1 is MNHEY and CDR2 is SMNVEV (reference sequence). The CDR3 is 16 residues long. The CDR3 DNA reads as TGTGCCAGCAGTTTATACCTAGCGGGGGTCACCGGGGAGCTGTTTTTT. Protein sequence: CASSLYLAGVTGELFF.

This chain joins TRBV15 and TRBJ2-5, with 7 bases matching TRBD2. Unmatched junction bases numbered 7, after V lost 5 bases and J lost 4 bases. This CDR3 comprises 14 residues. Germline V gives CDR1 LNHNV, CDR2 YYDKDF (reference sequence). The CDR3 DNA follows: TGTGCCACCAGCGGAACGAGACTAGCAGAGACCCAGTACTTC. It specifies CATSGTRLAETQYF.

The CDR3 DNA reads as TGCGCCAGCAGCTTGGAGTGGGGAGGTGACATTCAGTACTTC. Translated, it gives CASSLEWGGDIQYF. J is TRBJ2-4 and V is TRBV5-1; possibly TRBD2 for D (6 bases). This CDR3 comprises 14 residues. Trimming pared 0 bases from V and 8 bases from J, leaving 12 bases between. The germline gives CDR1 SGHRS, CDR2 YFSETQ.

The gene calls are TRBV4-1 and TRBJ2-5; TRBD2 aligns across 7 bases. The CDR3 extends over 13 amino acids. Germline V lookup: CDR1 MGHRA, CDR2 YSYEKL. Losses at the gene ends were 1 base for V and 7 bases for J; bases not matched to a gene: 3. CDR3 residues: CASSQGLAGTQYF. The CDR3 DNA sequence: TGCGCCAGCAGCCAAGGACTAGCAGGGACCCAGTACTTC.

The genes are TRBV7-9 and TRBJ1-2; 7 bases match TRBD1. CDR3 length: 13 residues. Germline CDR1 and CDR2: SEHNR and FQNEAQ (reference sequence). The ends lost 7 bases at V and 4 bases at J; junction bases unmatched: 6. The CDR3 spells CASTPTGPYGYTF. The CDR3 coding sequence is TGTGCCAGCACCCCGACAGGGCCCTATGGCTACACCTTC.

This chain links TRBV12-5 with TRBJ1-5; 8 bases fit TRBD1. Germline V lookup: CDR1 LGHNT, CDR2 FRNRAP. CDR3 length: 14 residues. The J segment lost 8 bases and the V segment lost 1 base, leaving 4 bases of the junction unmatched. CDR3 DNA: TGTGCTAGTGGTTTGGGGACAGGGCCGGAGCCCCAGCATTTT. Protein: CASGLGTGPEPQHF.

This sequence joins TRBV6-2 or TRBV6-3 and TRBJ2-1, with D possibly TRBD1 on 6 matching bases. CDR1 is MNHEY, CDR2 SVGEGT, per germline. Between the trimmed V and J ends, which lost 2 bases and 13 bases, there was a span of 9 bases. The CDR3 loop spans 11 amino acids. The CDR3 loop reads CASSYGGSQFF. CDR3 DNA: TGTGCCAGCAGTTACGGGGGCTCACAGTTCTTC.

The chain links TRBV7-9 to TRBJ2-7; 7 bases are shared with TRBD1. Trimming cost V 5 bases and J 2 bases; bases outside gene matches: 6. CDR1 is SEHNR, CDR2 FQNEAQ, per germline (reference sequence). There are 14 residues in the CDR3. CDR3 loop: CASSRWDSPYEQYV. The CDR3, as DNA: TGTGCCAGCAGCCGATGGGACAGTCCCTACGAGCAGTACGTC.

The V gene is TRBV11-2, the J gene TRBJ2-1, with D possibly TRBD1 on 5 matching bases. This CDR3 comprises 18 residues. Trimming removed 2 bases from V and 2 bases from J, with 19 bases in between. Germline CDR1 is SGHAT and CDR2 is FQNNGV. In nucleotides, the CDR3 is TGTGCCAGCAGCTTAAGGGGTACCGGCGTTAATGCCTACAATGAGCAGTTCTTC. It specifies CASSLRGTGVNAYNEQFF.

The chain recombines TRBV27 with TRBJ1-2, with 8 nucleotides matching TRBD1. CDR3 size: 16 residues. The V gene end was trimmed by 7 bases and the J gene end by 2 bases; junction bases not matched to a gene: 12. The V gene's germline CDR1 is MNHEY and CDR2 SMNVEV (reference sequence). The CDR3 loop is CASKDRESIFNYGYTF. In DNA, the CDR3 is TGTGCCAGCAAGGACAGGGAGTCAATATTCAACTATGGCTACACCTTC.

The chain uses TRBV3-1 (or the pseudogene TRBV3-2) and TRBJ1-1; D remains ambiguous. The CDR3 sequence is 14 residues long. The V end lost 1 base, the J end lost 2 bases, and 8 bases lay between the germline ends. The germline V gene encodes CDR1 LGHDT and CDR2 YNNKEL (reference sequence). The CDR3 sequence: CASSQAGYNTEAFF. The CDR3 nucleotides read TGTGCCAGCAGCCAAGCCGGGTACAACACTGAAGCTTTCTTT.